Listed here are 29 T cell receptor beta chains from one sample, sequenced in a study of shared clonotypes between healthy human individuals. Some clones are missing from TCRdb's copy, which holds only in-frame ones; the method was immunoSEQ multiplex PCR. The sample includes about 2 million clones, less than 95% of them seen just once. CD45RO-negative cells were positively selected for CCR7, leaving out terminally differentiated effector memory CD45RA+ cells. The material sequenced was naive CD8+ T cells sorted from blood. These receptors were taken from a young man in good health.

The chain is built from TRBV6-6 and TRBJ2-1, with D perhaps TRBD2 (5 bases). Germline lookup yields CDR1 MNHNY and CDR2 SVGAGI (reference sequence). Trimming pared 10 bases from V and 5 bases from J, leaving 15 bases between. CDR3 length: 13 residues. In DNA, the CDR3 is TGTGCCATCTCCTCCATAGCGAACAATGAGCAGTTCTTC. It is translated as CAISSIANNEQFF.

Here the CDR3 DNA reads TGCAGCGTTGCTGGGTACCACGCGAACACCGGGGAGCTGTTTTTT. Protein product: CSVAGYHANTGELFF. The chain has TRBV29-1 and TRBJ2-2; no reliable D call. The ends were cut back, 4 bases at V and 0 bases at J, with 12 bases in the middle. The CDR3 length is 15 residues. Germline CDR1 reads SQVTM; CDR2 reads ANQGSEA.

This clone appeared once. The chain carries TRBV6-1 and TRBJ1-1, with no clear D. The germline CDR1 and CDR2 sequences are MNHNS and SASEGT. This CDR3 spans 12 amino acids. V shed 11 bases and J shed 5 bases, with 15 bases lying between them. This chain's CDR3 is CAGIGFSTEAFF. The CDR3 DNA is TGTGCCGGTATTGGTTTCTCTACTGAAGCTTTCTTT.

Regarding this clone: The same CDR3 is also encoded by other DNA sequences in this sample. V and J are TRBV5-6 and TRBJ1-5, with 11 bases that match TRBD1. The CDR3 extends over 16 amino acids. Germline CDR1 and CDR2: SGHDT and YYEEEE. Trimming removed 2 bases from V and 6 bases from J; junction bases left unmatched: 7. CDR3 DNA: TGTGCCAGCAGCTTATCCGGACAGGGGGCTGGTCAGCCCCAGCATTTT. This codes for CASSLSGQGAGQPQHF.

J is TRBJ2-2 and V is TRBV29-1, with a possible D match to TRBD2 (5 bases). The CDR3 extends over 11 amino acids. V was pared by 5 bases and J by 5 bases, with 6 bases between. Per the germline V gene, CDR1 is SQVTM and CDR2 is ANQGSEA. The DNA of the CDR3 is TGCAGCGTTACTAGTACCGGGGAGCTGTTTTTT. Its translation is CSVTSTGELFF.

This CDR3 is CASSLTGLTDTQYF. In DNA, the CDR3 is TGCGCCAGCAGCTTGACAGGGCTCACAGATACGCAGTATTTT. V and J are TRBV5-1 and TRBJ2-3; possible D gene TRBD1, 6 bases. V lost 1 base to trimming and J lost 2 bases, with 8 bases between them. Germline V gene data show CDR1 as SGHRS and CDR2 as YFSETQ. The CDR3 is made up of 14 amino acids.

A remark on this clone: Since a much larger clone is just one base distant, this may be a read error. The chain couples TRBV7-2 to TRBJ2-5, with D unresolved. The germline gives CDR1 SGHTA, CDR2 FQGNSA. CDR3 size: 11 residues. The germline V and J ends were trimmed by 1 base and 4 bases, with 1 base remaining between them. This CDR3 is CASSLVETQYF. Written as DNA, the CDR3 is TGTGCCAGCAGCTTAGTAGAGACCCAGTACTTC.

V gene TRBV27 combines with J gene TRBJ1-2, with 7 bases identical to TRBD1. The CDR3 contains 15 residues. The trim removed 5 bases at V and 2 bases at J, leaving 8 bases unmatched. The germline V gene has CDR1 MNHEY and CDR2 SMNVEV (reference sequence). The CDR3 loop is CASSPRQGANYGYTF. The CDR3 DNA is TGTGCCAGCAGTCCTCGACAGGGAGCGAACTATGGCTACACCTTC.

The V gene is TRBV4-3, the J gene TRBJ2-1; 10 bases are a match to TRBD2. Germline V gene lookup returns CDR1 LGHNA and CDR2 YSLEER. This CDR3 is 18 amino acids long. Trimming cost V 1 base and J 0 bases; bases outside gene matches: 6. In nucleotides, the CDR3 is TGCGCCAGCAGCCAAGTGCTAGCGGGAGATCTCTCCTACAATGAGCAGTTCTTC. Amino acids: CASSQVLAGDLSYNEQFF.

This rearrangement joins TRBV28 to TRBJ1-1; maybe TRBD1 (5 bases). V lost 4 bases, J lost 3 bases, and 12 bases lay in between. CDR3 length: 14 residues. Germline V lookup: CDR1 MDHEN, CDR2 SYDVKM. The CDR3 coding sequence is TGTGCCAGCAGTTCCCCCGGAGGGGACACTGAAGCTTTCTTT. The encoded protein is CASSSPGGDTEAFF.

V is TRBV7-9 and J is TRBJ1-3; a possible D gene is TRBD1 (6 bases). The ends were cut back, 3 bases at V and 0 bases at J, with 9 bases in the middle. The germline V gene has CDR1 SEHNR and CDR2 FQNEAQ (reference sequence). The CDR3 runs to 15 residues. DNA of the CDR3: TGTGCCAGCAGCTTGACAGGAACCTCTGGAAACACCATATATTTT. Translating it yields CASSLTGTSGNTIYF.

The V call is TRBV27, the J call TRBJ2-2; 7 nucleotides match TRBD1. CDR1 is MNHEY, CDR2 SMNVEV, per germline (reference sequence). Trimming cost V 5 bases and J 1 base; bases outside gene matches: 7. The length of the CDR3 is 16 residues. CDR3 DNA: TGTGCCAGCAGTCCGAGACAGGGTGAGAACACCGGGGAGCTGTTTTTT. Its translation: CASSPRQGENTGELFF.

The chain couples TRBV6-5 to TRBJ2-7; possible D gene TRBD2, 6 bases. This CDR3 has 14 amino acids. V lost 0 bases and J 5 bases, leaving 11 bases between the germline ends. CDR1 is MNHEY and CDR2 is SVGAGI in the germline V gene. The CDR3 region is CASSYSGLGNEQYF. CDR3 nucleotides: TGTGCCAGCAGTTACTCGGGACTGGGAAACGAGCAGTACTTC.

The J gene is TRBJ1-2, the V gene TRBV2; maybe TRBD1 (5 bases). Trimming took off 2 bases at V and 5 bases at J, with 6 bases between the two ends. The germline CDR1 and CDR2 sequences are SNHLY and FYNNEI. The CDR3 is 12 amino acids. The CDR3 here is CASSERQYGYTF. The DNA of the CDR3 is TGTGCCAGCAGTGAAAGACAGTATGGCTACACCTTC.

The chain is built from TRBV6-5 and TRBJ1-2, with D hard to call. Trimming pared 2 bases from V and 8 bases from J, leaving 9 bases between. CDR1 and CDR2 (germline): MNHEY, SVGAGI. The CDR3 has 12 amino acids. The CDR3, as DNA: TGTGCCAGCAGTTACGACGGAAGCGGCTACACCTTC. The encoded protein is CASSYDGSGYTF.

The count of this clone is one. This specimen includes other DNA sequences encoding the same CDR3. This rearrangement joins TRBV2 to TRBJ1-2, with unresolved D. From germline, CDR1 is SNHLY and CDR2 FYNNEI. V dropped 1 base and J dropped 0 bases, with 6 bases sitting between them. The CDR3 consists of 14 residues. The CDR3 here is CASSEGRSNYGYTF. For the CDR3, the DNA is TGTGCCAGCAGTGAAGGCAGATCTAACTATGGCTACACCTTC. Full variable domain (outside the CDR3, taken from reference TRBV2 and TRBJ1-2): EPEVTQTPSHQVTQMGQEVILRCVPISNHLYFYWYRQILGQKVEFLVSFYNNEISEKSEIFDDQFSVERPDGSNFTLKIRSTKLEDSAMYFCASSEGRSNYGYTFGSGTRLTVV.

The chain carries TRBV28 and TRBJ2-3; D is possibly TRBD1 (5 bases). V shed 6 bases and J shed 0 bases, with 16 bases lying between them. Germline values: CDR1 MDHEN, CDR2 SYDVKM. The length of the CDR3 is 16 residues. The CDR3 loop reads CASRSAGPMSTDTQYF. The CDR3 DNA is TGTGCCAGCAGATCCGCAGGGCCCATGAGCACAGATACGCAGTATTTT.

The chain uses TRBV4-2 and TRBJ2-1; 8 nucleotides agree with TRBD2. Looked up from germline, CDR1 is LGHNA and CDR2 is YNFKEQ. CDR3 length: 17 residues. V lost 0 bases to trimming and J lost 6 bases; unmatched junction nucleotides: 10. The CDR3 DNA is TGTGCCAGCAGCCAAGATAACGGACCCGGGGGGGGCAATGAGCAGTTCTTC. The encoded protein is CASSQDNGPGGGNEQFF.

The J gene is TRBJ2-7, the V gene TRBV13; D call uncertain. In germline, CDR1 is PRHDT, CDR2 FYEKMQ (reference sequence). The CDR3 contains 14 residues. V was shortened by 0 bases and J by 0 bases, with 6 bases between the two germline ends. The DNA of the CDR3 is TGTGCCAGCAGCTTAGGGGAAACCTCCTACGAGCAGTACTTC. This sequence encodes CASSLGETSYEQYF.

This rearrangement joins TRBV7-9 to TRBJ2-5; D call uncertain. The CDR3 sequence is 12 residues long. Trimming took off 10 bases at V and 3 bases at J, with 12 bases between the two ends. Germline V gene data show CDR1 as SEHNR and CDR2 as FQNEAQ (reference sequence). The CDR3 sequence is CANHDAEETQYF. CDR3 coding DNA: TGTGCCAACCATGACGCGGAAGAGACCCAGTACTTC.

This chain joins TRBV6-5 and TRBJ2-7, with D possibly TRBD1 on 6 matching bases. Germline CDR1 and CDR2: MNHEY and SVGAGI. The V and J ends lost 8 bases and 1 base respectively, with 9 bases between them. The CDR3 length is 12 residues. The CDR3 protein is CASAGASYEQYF. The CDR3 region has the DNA TGTGCCAGCGCAGGGGCTTCCTACGAGCAGTACTTC.

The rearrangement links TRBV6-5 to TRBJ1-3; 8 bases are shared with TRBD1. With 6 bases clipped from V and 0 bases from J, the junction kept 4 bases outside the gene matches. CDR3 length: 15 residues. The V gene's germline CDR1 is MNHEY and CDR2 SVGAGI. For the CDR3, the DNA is TGTGCCAGCAGCCGGACAGGGAGCTCTGGAAACACCATATATTTT. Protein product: CASSRTGSSGNTIYF.

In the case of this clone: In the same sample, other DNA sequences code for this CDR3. The CDR3 spells CASSFSGGSYEQYF. In DNA, the CDR3 is TGTGCCAGCAGCTTCTCTGGGGGCTCCTACGAGCAGTACTTC. The chain recombines TRBV7-2 with TRBJ2-7, with D perhaps matching TRBD1 or TRBD2 (5 bases each). V dropped 3 bases and J dropped 0 bases, with 9 bases sitting between them. Germline CDR1 is SGHTA and CDR2 is FQGNSA. The CDR3 is 14 amino acids.

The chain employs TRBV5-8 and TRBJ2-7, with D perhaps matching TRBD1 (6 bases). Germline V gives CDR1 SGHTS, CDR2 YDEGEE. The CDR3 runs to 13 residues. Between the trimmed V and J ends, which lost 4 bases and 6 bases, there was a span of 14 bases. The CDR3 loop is CASSPDSPSEQYF. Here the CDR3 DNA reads TGTGCCAGCAGCCCGGACAGCCCCTCCGAGCAGTACTTC. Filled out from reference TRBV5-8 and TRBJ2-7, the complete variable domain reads EAGVTQSPTHLIKTRGQQATLRCSPISGHTSVYWYQQALGLGLQFLLWYDEGEERNRGNFPPRFSGRQFPNYSSELNVNALELEDSALYLCASSPDSPSEQYFGPGTRLTVT.

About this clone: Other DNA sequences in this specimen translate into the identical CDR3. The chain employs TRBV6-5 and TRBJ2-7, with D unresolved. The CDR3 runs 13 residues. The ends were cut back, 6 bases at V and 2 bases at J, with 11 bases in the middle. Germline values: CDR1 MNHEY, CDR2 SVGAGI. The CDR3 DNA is TGTGCCAGCAGCAGTGGGCTCACCTACGAGCAGTACTTC. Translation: CASSSGLTYEQYF.

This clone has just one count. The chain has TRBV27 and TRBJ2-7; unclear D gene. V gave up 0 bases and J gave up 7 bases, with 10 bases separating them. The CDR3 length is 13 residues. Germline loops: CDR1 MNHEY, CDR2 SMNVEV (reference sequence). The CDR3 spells CASSLSRSAEQYF. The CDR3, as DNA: TGTGCCAGCAGTTTATCTCGCTCCGCTGAGCAGTACTTC.

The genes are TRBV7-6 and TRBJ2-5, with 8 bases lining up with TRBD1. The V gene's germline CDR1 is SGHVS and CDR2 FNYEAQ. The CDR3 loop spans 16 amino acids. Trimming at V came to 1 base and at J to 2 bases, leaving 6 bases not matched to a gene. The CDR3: CASSLGVTGAQETQYF. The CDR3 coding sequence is TGTGCCAGCAGCTTAGGTGTGACAGGGGCTCAAGAGACCCAGTACTTC.

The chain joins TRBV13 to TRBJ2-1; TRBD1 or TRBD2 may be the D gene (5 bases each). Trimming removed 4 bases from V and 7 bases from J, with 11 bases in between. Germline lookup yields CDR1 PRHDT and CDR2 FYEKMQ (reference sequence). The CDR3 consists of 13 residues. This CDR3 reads CASSYPGRNEQFF. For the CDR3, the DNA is TGTGCCAGCAGCTATCCGGGACGGAATGAGCAGTTCTTC. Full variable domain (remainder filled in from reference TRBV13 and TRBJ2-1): AAGVIQSPRHLIKEKRETATLKCYPIPRHDTVYWYQQGPGQDPQFLISFYEKMQSDKGSIPDRFSAQQFSDYHSELNMSSLELGDSALYFCASSYPGRNEQFFGPGTRLTVL.

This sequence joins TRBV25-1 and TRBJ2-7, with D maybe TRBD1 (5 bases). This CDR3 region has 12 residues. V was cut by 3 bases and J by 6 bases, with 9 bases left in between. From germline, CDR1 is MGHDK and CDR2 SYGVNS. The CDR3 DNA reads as TGTGCCAGCAGTGATGCAGGGTCCGAGCAGTACTTC. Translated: CASSDAGSEQYF.